The sequence of this T cell receptor (beta chain) was determined in a study of control samples from healthy donors and cancer patients. V lost 0 bases, J lost 2 bases, and 10 bases lay in between. Germline CDR1 and CDR2: KGHSH and LQKENI. CDR3 size: 15 residues. The data were produced by immunoSEQ multiplex PCR, yet TCRdb's version contains in-frame clones alone and is incomplete. The top ten clones hold approximately 1.5% of a sample with some 200,000 clones, 91% of them seen once. The chain combines TRBV18 with TRBJ1-1, with D perhaps matching TRBD1 (6 bases). Sequenced: blood. The receptor's source is a woman between 25 and 40 years old in good health. CDR3 DNA sequence: TGTGCCAGCTCACCACCGGGACACCCAAACACTGAAGCTTTCTTT. This encodes CASSPPGHPNTEAFF.